This T cell receptor (beta chain) appears in the sequencing data of a study of T cell responses to AZD1222 COVID-19 vaccine. Study-level points and caveats: Donors were largely white British and mainly female; clonal diversity was possibly underestimated. The study found Spike-specific TCR breadth and depth rose after two AZD1222 doses. Baseline serology detected seropositivity in only five to seven AZD1222 recipients.

The table came from immunoSEQ multiplex PCR; TCRdb's copy has only in-frame clones and leaves some out. The sample has some 150,000 clones, 92% seen once; the top ten hold roughly 3.5%. Germline V gives CDR1 SGHTA, CDR2 FQGNSA. This CDR3 region has 18 residues. V shed 5 bases and J 5 bases; nucleotides not matched to a gene: 16. As regards this clone: Antigen: not known.

The receptor was derived from an adult who received the AZD1222 COVID-19 vaccine. The V gene is TRBV7-2, the J gene TRBJ2-3, with 10 bases aligning to TRBD2. This sample comprised peripheral blood, obtained 28 days after the second AZD1222 dose. The CDR3 here is CASSPGVASGRDVDTQYF. CDR3 in DNA: TGTGCCAGCAGCCCAGGGGTCGCTAGCGGGAGAGATGTAGATACGCAGTATTTT.